The entry below describes one TCR beta chain. A single base separates this from a much larger clone, so it may be a read error. The data were obtained in a study of Graves' ophthalmopathy and Graves' hyperthyroidism. The study amplified TCR beta CDR3 regions using RNA transcripts. The authors performed first-round RT-PCR with HTBI primers and then a second-round multiplex PCR. In TCRdb, the multiplex PCR reads were re-called with MiXCR into one record per CDR3 protein. The profile shows about 550,000 distinct CDR3 sequences, under 45% of them singletons. Germline V gives CDR1 MNHNS, CDR2 SASEGT. V lost 3 bases to trimming and J lost 1 base, with 10 bases between them. This CDR3 is 15 amino acids long.

Source material: peripheral blood or thyroid tissue (not recorded which). This receptor was taken from an adult man with Graves' hyperthyroidism. J is TRBJ1-5 and V is TRBV6-1, with a possible D match to TRBD1 (5 bases). CDR3 in amino acids: CASSDGGASNQPQHF. CDR3 DNA sequence: TGTGCCAGCAGTGATGGAGGGGCAAGCAATCAGCCCCAGCATTTT.